Listed below are T cell receptor beta chains from one sample, sequenced in a study of control samples from healthy donors and cancer patients. The repertoire was sequenced with immunoSEQ multiplex PCR; TCRdb's copy has only in-frame clones and lacks some. The sample has roughly 120,000 clones, 85% to 95% seen once. Sequenced material: blood. All receptors come from a man aged 25-45 years in good health. The CDR3 runs from the conserved cysteine through the conserved F or W. A D gene is named only where the DNA matches it firmly. Clone size, where shown, is once, few, many, or a class for clones that have expanded.

j_call,d_call,v_call,clone_size,cdr3_aa,cdr3_nt
TRBJ2-5,NA,TRBV19,NA,CASGNTRGQTQYF,TGTGCCAGTGGAAATACCAGGGGCCAGACCCAGTACTTC
TRBJ2-1,NA,TRBV9,NA,CASSVGLAGRYNEQFF,TGTGCCAGCAGCGTAGGTTTGGCGGGGAGATACAATGAGCAGTTCTTC
TRBJ1-1,NA,TRBV19,once,CASSIGVRTEAFF,TGTGCCAGTAGTATCGGGGTACGGACTGAAGCTTTCTTT
TRBJ1-5,NA,TRBV9,once,CASSRQPGQPQHF,TGTGCCAGCAGCCGACAGCCCGGGCAGCCCCAGCATTTT
TRBJ2-3,NA,TRBV4-1,NA,CANNLQGRADTQYF,TGCGCCAATAATCTGCAGGGAAGGGCAGATACGCAGTATTTT
TRBJ2-1,TRBD2,TRBV11-2,NA,CASSSAGYEQFF,TGTGCCAGCAGCTCAGCGGGGTATGAGCAGTTCTTC
TRBJ1-5,NA,TRBV4-2,NA,CASSQSAREGQPQHF,TGTGCCAGCAGCCAAAGCGCCAGGGAAGGACAGCCCCAGCATTTT
TRBJ1-4,NA,TRBV15,NA,CATSRSFLDVNEKLFF,TGTGCCACCAGCAGATCCTTCTTGGACGTAAATGAAAAACTGTTTTTT
TRBJ2-3,NA,TRBV3-1/TRBV3-2,NA,CASSQEAGRADTQYF,TGTGCCAGCAGCCAAGAGGCGGGGCGGGCAGATACGCAGTATTTT
TRBJ2-2,NA,TRBV28,NA,CASSFPLFRAGTGELFF,TGTGCCAGCAGTTTCCCCTTATTCAGGGCAGGCACCGGGGAGCTGTTTTTT
TRBJ1-2,NA,TRBV18,NA,CASSPQSLRDYGYTF,TGTGCCAGCTCACCCCAGAGCCTACGGGACTATGGCTACACCTTC
TRBJ2-5,TRBD2,TRBV7-9,NA,CASSTRGGPETQYF,TGTGCCAGCAGCACACGGGGGGGCCCAGAGACCCAGTACTTC
TRBJ2-7,TRBD2,TRBV6-5,NA,CASKKDGTSNEQYF,TGTGCCAGCAAAAAGGACGGGACTAGCAACGAGCAGTACTTC